What follows are 9 T cell receptor beta chains derived from one specimen sequenced in a study of OX40 agonist ivuxolimab in advanced cancers. The assay was immunoSEQ multiplex PCR, and TCRdb's table has in-frame clones only and misses some. The table includes fewer than 35,000 clones, approximately 80% detected once. The sample was CD4+ or CD8+ T cells sorted from blood, taken in a trial of the OX40 agonist ivuxolimab. The receptor source for this set is an adult with an advanced solid tumor such as melanoma, head and neck, liver or kidney cancer.

This chain connects TRBV11-2 to TRBJ2-3; no definite D call. Trimming stripped 2 bases from V and 1 base from J, with 10 bases between. Germline CDR1 and CDR2: SGHAT and FQNNGV. CDR3 length: 15 residues. Written as DNA, the CDR3 is TGTGCCAGCAGCTTAAAGCTTCAGGGCACAGATACGCAGTATTTT. Protein product: CASSLKLQGTDTQYF.

The chain carries TRBV5-1 and TRBJ2-3, with D unclear. Deletions cut 1 base from V and 6 bases from J, with 9 bases between. The length of the CDR3 is 13 residues. Germline V gene data show CDR1 as SGHRS and CDR2 as YFSETQ. Here the CDR3 DNA reads TGCGCCAGCAGCTTGAACCGGCTGGATACGCAGTATTTT. Translating it yields CASSLNRLDTQYF.

The chain is built from TRBV11-2 and TRBJ1-2; TRBD1 agrees at 7 bases. From germline, CDR1 is SGHAT and CDR2 FQNNGV. V lost 0 bases and J lost 2; bases outside the gene matches: 3. The CDR3 consists of 15 residues. The CDR3 bases are TGTGCCAGCAGCTTAGAACAGGGGCTAAACTATGGCTACACCTTC. Encoded protein: CASSLEQGLNYGYTF.

The chain has TRBV6-1 and TRBJ2-7, with D possibly matching TRBD2 (5 bases). The germline V and J ends were trimmed by 11 bases and 4 bases, with 18 bases remaining between them. This CDR3 is 13 amino acids long. Germline-derived CDR1 and CDR2 are MNHNS and SASEGT. The CDR3 region has the DNA TGTGCCGCCGGAAGAGGACTCCAATACGAGCAGTACTTC. Amino acids: CAAGRGLQYEQYF.

The chain joins TRBV9 to TRBJ2-7, with 14 nucleotides matching TRBD2. Trimming took 4 bases from V and 0 from J; bases not matched to a gene: 9. This CDR3 comprises 18 residues. Per the germline V gene, CDR1 is SGDLS and CDR2 is YYNGEE. CDR3 DNA: TGTGCCAGCAGCCCCCGGACTAGCGGGGGGCCCAGCTCCTACGAGCAGTACTTC. It yields the protein CASSPRTSGGPSSYEQYF.

J is TRBJ1-1 and V is TRBV15, with D perhaps TRBD1 (6 bases). Germline CDR1 is LNHNV and CDR2 is YYDKDF (reference sequence). Trimming pared 0 bases from V and 0 bases from J, leaving 8 bases between. This CDR3 comprises 15 residues. The chain's CDR3 is CATSRDRGLNTEAFF. The DNA of the CDR3 is TGTGCCACCAGCAGAGACAGGGGTTTGAACACTGAAGCTTTCTTT.

This chain connects TRBV19 to TRBJ1-5, with a weak D call TRBD1 (5 bases). CDR3 length: 14 residues. Trimming stripped 4 bases from V and 2 bases from J, with 9 bases between. CDR1 and CDR2 (germline): LNHDA, SQIVND (reference sequence). The CDR3 DNA sequence: TGTGCCAGTAGTAGGAGAGGGGGCAATCAGCCCCAGCATTTT. Translating it yields CASSRRGGNQPQHF.

The chain has TRBV6-6 and TRBJ1-3, with TRBD1 matching 8 bases. J was trimmed by 3 bases and V by 7 bases; bases with no gene match: 2. Germline V gives CDR1 MNHNY, CDR2 SVGAGI (reference sequence). This CDR3 has 13 residues. The CDR3 bases are TGTGCCAGCACAGGGGGCGTTGGAAACACCATATATTTT. Translating it yields CASTGGVGNTIYF.

This rearrangement joins TRBV30 to TRBJ2-1; TRBD1 matches 7 bases. This CDR3 is built from 16 residues. CDR1 is GTSNPN and CDR2 is SVGIG in the germline V gene (reference sequence). The V and J ends lost 3 bases and 0 bases, in that order; junction bases with no gene match: 8. The CDR3 reads CAWRTYRGRSYNEQFF. Here the CDR3 DNA reads TGTGCCTGGAGAACCTACAGGGGCCGCTCCTACAATGAGCAGTTCTTC.